The 24 T cell receptor beta chains given below trace back to one sample, sequenced in a study of shared clonotypes between healthy human individuals. Using immunoSEQ multiplex PCR, the repertoire was profiled, and TCRdb retains in-frame clones only, with some absent. The table includes about a million clones, roughly 80% detected once. Input material: memory CD4+ T cells from PBMCs. The subset was: CD45RA-negative fraction. The receptors were sampled from a man aged 18 to 35 in good health. Some clones in this sample may be carry-over from other donors' samples.

A note on this clone: Other DNA sequences within the sample encode an identical CDR3. The chain's CDR3 is CASSLTGTGANVLTF. DNA for the CDR3: TGTGCCAGCTCACTGACAGGGACCGGGGCCAACGTCCTGACTTTC. The rearrangement links TRBV18 to TRBJ2-6, with 7 nucleotides matching TRBD1. Germline CDR1 is KGHSH and CDR2 is LQKENI. V lost 4 bases to trimming and J lost 4 bases; unmatched junction nucleotides: 4. There are 15 residues in the CDR3.

This chain uses TRBV9 with TRBJ2-7, with TRBD2 matching 12 bases. Germline V gene data show CDR1 as SGDLS and CDR2 as YYNGEE. The CDR3 has 15 residues. V lost 5 bases, J lost 7 bases, and 10 bases stayed unmatched. The CDR3 loop reads CASSSGLAGWREQYF. DNA for the CDR3: TGTGCCAGCAGTTCAGGACTAGCGGGATGGAGGGAGCAGTACTTC.

The genes are TRBV6-5 and TRBJ1-1; 8 nucleotides align to TRBD1. Germline lookup yields CDR1 MNHEY and CDR2 SVGAGI. This CDR3 contains 16 residues. Trimming at V came to 2 bases and at J to 11 bases, leaving 16 bases not matched to a gene. The DNA of the CDR3 is TGTGCCAGCAGTTACAAAAAACCGGACAGGGCGTCGGCTGCTTTCTTT. Protein: CASSYKKPDRASAAFF.

V gene TRBV9 combines with J gene TRBJ2-7; TRBD1 matches 10 bases. Trimming cost V 3 bases and J 0 bases; bases outside gene matches: 9. Per germline, CDR1 SGDLS and CDR2 YYNGEE. The CDR3 is made up of 17 amino acids. Written as DNA, the CDR3 is TGTGCCAGCAGCGCCAGAGGGACAGGGGCTGACTCCTACGAGCAGTACTTC. It is translated as CASSARGTGADSYEQYF.

This clone was seen at least ten times. The rearrangement links TRBV29-1 to TRBJ2-7; D uncertain. The germline V gene encodes CDR1 SQVTM and CDR2 ANQGSEA. This CDR3 spans 11 amino acids. Trimming left V 6 bases short and J 2 bases short, with 8 bases between. CDR3 DNA sequence: TGCAGCGTCCTTGCGGCCTACGAGCAGTACTTC. This sequence encodes CSVLAAYEQYF.

This chain joins TRBV30 and TRBJ1-6, with D possibly being TRBD1 (5 bases). V was shortened by 0 bases and J by 9 bases, with 12 bases between the two germline ends. The CDR3 extends over 14 amino acids. Looked up from germline, CDR1 is GTSNPN and CDR2 is SVGIG (reference sequence). The CDR3 DNA follows: TGTGCCTGGAGTGTGGGCCTGGGGACTTCACCCCTCCACTTT. Residues: CAWSVGLGTSPLHF.

The rearrangement links TRBV7-2 to TRBJ2-2, with 7 bases matching TRBD2. The germline CDR1 and CDR2 sequences are SGHTA and FQGNSA. The ends lost 5 bases at V and 1 base at J; junction bases unmatched: 7. This CDR3 is 16 amino acids long. The CDR3 DNA follows: TGTGCCAGCAGCCTCCTAGCGGCTGTGAACACCGGGGAGCTGTTTTTT. This encodes CASSLLAAVNTGELFF.

The chain links TRBV5-1 to TRBJ2-7; the D gene could be TRBD1 or TRBD2 (5 bases each). There are 15 residues in the CDR3. In germline, CDR1 is SGHRS, CDR2 YFSETQ. V lost 6 bases to trimming and J lost 3 bases, with 19 bases between them. This chain's CDR3 is CASTSGEGWYYEQYF. The CDR3 nucleotides read TGCGCCAGCACCTCCGGAGAGGGGTGGTACTACGAGCAGTACTTC.

V is TRBV5-1 and J is TRBJ1-3, with a possible D match to TRBD1 (5 bases). The CDR3 loop spans 13 amino acids. Germline V CDR1 and CDR2: SGHRS, YFSETQ. Trimming left V 1 base short and J 7 bases short, with 9 bases between. CDR3 loop: CASSLRGDNTIYF. The CDR3 DNA is TGCGCCAGCAGCTTGCGGGGGGACAACACCATATATTTT.

The V gene is TRBV29-1, the J gene TRBJ1-1, with D possibly TRBD1 on 5 matching bases. The germline V and J ends were trimmed by 7 bases and 2 bases, with 20 bases remaining between them. CDR1 and CDR2 (germline): SQVTM, ANQGSEA. The CDR3 has 15 residues. For the CDR3, the DNA is TGCAGCGCCAACACTCGGGGACCCGCAAACACTGAAGCTTTCTTT. Residues: CSANTRGPANTEAFF.

The chain employs TRBV5-1 and TRBJ2-1; a weak D match, TRBD2 (6 bases). The germline CDR1 and CDR2 sequences are SGHRS and YFSETQ. V was clipped by 1 base and J by 0 bases, with 11 bases between them. The CDR3 sequence is 16 residues long. CDR3 sequence (DNA): TGCGCCAGCAGCTTGAGCGGAGGGGTCTCCTACAATGAGCAGTTCTTC. Translated, it gives CASSLSGGVSYNEQFF.

This rearrangement joins TRBV30 to TRBJ2-7; D is perhaps TRBD1 or TRBD2 (5 bases each). Trimming took 5 bases from V and 2 from J, leaving 10 bases between them. Germline assignment: CDR1 GTSNPN and CDR2 SVGIG (reference sequence). This CDR3 is 12 amino acids long. CDR3 sequence: CAWGGSAYEQYF. The CDR3 DNA is TGTGCCTGGGGGGGTTCGGCCTACGAGCAGTACTTC.

The V and J genes are TRBV11-1 and TRBJ2-1; 8 nucleotides agree with TRBD2. The trim removed 6 bases at V and 5 bases at J, leaving 6 bases unmatched. Germline CDR1 reads SGHAT; CDR2 reads FQDESV (reference sequence). This CDR3 contains 14 residues. The CDR3 reads CASSRGGTHNEQFF. In DNA form, the CDR3 reads TGTGCCAGCAGTCGGGGGGGAACCCACAATGAGCAGTTCTTC.

The rearrangement uses TRBV5-1 and TRBJ2-2; 7 bases align to TRBD2. Per germline, CDR1 SGHRS and CDR2 YFSETQ. The CDR3 runs to 15 residues. With 0 bases clipped from V and 7 bases from J, the junction kept 6 bases outside the gene matches. In DNA, the CDR3 is TGCGCCAGCAGCTTGGATTTGCGGGGGTTCGGGGAGCTGTTTTTT. Protein product: CASSLDLRGFGELFF.

This chain connects TRBV11-2 to TRBJ1-3; no clear D. The germline V gene encodes CDR1 SGHAT and CDR2 FQNNGV. Trimming shortened V by 4 bases and J by 3 bases, and 7 bases separated the two germline ends. The CDR3 sequence is 13 residues long. The CDR3: CASSSISGNTIYF. As DNA, the CDR3 is TGTGCCAGCAGCTCGATTAGTGGAAACACCATATATTTT.

The rearrangement links TRBV5-1 to TRBJ1-1, with unresolved D. Germline V gene lookup returns CDR1 SGHRS and CDR2 YFSETQ. Trimming removed 1 base from V and 1 base from J, with 8 bases in between. The CDR3 covers 14 residues. As DNA, the CDR3 is TGCGCCAGCAGCTTGTCTCCGGGGAACACTGAAGCTTTCTTT. This sequence encodes CASSLSPGNTEAFF.

V gene TRBV5-4 combines with J gene TRBJ1-1, with D perhaps matching TRBD1 (6 bases). The CDR3 spans 11 residues. CDR1 and CDR2 (germline): SGHNT, YYREEE (reference sequence). Deletions cut 0 bases from V and 11 bases from J, with 8 bases between. CDR3 DNA: TGTGCCAGCAGCTTGGCAGGGGAGGCTTTCTTT. Encoded protein: CASSLAGEAFF.

The chain links TRBV5-4 to TRBJ2-7; 8 bases map to TRBD2. J was trimmed by 4 bases and V by 5 bases; bases with no gene match: 8. Looked up from germline, CDR1 is SGHNT and CDR2 is YYREEE (reference sequence). This CDR3 is built from 14 residues. The CDR3 bases are TGTGCCAGCAGTTCCCAAGCGGGAGAGTACGAGCAGTACTTC. This sequence encodes CASSSQAGEYEQYF. The full variable domain, completed using reference TRBV5-4 and TRBJ2-7, is ETGVTQSPTHLIKTRGQQVTLRCSSQSGHNTVSWYQQALGQGPQFIFQYYREEENGRGNFPPRFSGLQFPNYSSELNVNALELDDSALYLCASSSQAGEYEQYFGPGTRLTVT.

This clone was detected a few times. The chain has TRBV10-3 and TRBJ1-3, with D possibly matching TRBD1 (6 bases). Germline lookup yields CDR1 ENHRY and CDR2 SYGVKD. V shed 11 bases and J shed 2 bases, with 10 bases lying between them. The CDR3 is made up of 12 amino acids. The CDR3 DNA sequence: TGTGCCCTACAGGGAGCTGGAAACACCATATATTTT. It is translated as CALQGAGNTIYF.

The V and J genes are TRBV6-4 and TRBJ2-2; no definite D call. V lost 6 bases to trimming and J lost 0 bases, with 14 bases between them. Germline CDR1 and CDR2: MRHNA and SNTAGT. The CDR3 totals 16 residues. CDR3 sequence: CASRVDSRSNTGELFF. Written as DNA, the CDR3 is TGTGCCAGCAGAGTTGACTCCCGGTCGAACACCGGGGAGCTGTTTTTT.

This chain joins TRBV18 and TRBJ1-2; the D is unclear. Trimming left V 1 base short and J 3 bases short, with 21 bases between. The CDR3 is 18 amino acids. Germline assignment: CDR1 KGHSH and CDR2 LQKENI. CDR3 DNA: TGTGCCAGCTCACCACTCTCGGTAGGGCGGGCAAATGACTATGGCTACACCTTC. It yields the protein CASSPLSVGRANDYGYTF.

The chain employs TRBV28 and TRBJ1-3; D remains unclear. V was trimmed by 3 bases and J by 0 bases, leaving 12 bases between them. Per the germline V gene, CDR1 is MDHEN and CDR2 is SYDVKM. This CDR3 contains 16 residues. The CDR3 sequence is CASSLRAMSSGNTIYF. CDR3 DNA: TGTGCCAGCAGTTTGAGGGCGATGAGCTCTGGAAACACCATATATTTT.

This sequence joins TRBV18 and TRBJ2-5; TRBD1 or TRBD2 may be the D gene (5 bases each). This CDR3 is 15 amino acids long. Germline values: CDR1 KGHSH, CDR2 LQKENI. V was cut by 1 base and J by 8 bases, with 17 bases left in between. The CDR3 coding sequence is TGTGCCAGCTCACCACGTCAGGTTCTGAGGGGAACCCAGTACTTC. This codes for CASSPRQVLRGTQYF.

This clone occurred a few times. The V call is TRBV7-2, the J call TRBJ2-2; TRBD2 agrees at 8 bases. V was clipped by 5 bases and J by 4 bases; unmatched bases: 9. The germline V gene has CDR1 SGHTA and CDR2 FQGNSA. CDR3 length: 16 amino acids. Here the CDR3 reads CASSTRGGRTTGELFF. DNA of the CDR3: TGTGCCAGCAGCACCCGGGGGGGGCGGACCACCGGGGAGCTGTTTTTT.